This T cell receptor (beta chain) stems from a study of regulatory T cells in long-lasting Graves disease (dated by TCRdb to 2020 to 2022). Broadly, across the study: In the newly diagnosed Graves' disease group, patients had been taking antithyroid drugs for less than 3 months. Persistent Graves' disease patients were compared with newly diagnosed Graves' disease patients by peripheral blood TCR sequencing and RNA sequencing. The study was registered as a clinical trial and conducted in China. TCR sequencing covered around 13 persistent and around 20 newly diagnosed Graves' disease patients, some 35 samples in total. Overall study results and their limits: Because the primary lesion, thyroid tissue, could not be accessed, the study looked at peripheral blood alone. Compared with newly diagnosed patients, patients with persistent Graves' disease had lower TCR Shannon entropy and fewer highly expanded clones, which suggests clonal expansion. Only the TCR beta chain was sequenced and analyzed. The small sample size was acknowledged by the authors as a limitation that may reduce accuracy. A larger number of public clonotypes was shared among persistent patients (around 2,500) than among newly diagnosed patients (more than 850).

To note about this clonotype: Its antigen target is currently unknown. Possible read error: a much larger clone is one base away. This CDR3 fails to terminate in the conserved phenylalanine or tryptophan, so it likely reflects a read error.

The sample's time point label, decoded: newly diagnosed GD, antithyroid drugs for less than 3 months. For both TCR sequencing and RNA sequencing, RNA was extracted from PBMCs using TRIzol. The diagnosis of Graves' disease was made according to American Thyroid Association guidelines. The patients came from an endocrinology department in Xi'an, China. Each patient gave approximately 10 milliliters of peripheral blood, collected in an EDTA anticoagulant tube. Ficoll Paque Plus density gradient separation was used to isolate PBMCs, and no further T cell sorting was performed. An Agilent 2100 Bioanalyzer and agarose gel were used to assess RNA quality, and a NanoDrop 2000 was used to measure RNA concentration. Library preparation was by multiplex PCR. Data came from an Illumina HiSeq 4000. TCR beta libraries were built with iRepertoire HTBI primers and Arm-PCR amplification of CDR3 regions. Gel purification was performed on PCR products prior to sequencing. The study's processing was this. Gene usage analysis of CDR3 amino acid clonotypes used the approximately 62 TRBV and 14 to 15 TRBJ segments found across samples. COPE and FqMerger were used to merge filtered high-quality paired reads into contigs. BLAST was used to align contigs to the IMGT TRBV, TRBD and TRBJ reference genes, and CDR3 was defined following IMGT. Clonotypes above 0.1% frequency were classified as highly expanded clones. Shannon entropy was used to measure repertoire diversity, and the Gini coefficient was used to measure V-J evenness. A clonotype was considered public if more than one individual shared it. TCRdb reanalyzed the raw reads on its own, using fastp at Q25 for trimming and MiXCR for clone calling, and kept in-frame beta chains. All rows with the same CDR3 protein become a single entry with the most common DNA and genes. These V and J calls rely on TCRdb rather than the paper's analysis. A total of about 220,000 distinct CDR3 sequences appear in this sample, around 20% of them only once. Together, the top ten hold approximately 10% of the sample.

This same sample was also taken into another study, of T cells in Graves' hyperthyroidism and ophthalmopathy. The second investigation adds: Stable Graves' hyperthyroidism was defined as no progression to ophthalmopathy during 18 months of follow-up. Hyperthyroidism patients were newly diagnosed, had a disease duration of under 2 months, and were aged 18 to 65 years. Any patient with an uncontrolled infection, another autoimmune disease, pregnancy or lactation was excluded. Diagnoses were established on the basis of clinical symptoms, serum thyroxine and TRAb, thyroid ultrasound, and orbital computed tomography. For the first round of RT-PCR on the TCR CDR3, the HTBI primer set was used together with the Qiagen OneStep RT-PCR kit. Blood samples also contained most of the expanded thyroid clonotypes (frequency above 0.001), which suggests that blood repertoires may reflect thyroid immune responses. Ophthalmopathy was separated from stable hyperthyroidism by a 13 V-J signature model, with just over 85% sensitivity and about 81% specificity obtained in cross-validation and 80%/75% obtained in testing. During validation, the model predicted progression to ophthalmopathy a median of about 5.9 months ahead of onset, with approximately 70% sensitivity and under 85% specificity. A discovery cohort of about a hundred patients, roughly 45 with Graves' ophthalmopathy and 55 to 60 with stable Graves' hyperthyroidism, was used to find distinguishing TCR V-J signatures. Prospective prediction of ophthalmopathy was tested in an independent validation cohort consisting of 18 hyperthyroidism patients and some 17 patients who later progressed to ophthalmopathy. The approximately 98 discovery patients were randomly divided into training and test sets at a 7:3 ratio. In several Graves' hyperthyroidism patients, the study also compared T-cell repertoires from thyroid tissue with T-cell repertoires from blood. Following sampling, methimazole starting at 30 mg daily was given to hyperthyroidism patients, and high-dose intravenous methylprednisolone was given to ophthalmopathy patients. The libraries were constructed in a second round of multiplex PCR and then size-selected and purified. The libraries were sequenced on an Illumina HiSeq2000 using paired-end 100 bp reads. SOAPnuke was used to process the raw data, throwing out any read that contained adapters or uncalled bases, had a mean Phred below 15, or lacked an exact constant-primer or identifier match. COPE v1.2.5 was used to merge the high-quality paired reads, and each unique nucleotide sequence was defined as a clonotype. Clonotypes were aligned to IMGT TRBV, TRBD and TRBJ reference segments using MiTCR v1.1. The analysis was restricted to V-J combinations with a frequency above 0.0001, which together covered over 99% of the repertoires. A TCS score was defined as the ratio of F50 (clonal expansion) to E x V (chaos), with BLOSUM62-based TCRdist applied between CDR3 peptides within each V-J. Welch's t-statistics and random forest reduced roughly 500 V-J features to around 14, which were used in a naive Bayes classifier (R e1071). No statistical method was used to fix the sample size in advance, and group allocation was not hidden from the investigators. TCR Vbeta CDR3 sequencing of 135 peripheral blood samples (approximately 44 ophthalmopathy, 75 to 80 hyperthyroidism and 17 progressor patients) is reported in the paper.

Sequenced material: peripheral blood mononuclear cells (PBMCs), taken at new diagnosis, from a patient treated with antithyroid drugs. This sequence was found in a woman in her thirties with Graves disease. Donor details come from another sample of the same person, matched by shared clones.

Read as DNA, the sequence is TGTGCCTGGAGTTGGATGGCCACTGAAGCTTTCTCT. The translation is CAWSWMATEAFS. The chain is encoded by TRBV30 joined to TRBJ1-1; no D gene is confidently identified. CDR1 and CDR2 (GTSNPN, SVGIG) derive from the germline V gene (reference sequence). The CDR3 is 12 amino acids long, termini counted. Here the CDR3 DNA is all that survives: 36 bases in frame from base 1. The germline ends are 8 bases apart after V is trimmed by 2 bases and J by 4 bases.